The clone carrying this TCR beta chain was seen only a few times. The CDR3 is made up of 15 amino acids. V dropped 4 bases and J dropped 0 bases, with 10 bases sitting between them. The entry originates in a study of cytomegalovirus exposure and HLA in healthy donors. Data came from immunoSEQ multiplex PCR; TCRdb stores just in-frame clones and leaves some out. This sample has about 360,000 clones, with approximately 90% found just once. This rearrangement joins TRBV23-1 to TRBJ1-5, with D uncertain. TRBV23-1 is an ORF, and what it does is uncertain. Sequencing was done on a sample of PBMCs. The sequence came from a young woman in good health and CMV-seronegative. CDR3 sequence (DNA): TGCGCCAGCAGTCGGTCGACACTTAGCAATCAGCCCCAGCATTTT. Its protein product is CASSRSTLSNQPQHF.